The 30 T cell receptor beta chains in this list originate from one sample, sequenced in a study of cytomegalovirus exposure and HLA in healthy donors (dated by TCRdb to the late 2010s). The library was generated by the immunoSEQ multiplex PCR assay. A mixture of 60 forward primers for TCR Vbeta segments and 13 reverse primers for TCR Jbeta segments was used in the multiplex PCR. TCRdb provides this immuneACCESS table in a form limited to in-frame rearrangements. Some clones are lacking; in checked studies, under half of them reflect an unresolved V gene, and why the rest are absent is not known. This sample holds over 200,000 clones; roughly 89% were observed only once. Roughly 0.99% of the sample is in the top ten clones. Sequenced input: PBMCs. All receptors come from a young woman in good health and CMV-seronegative.

The chain recombines TRBV19 with TRBJ1-2, with 7 bases lining up with TRBD1. The germline gives CDR1 LNHDA, CDR2 SQIVND (reference sequence). The V gene end was trimmed by 5 bases and the J gene end by 3 bases; junction bases not matched to a gene: 12. The CDR3 contains 16 residues. This CDR3 is CASSAQSQGSDYGYTF. The CDR3 DNA sequence: TGTGCCAGTAGTGCCCAATCACAGGGGTCGGACTATGGCTACACCTTC.

The chain links TRBV27 to TRBJ2-1; tentative D call: TRBD2 (6 bases). CDR1 is MNHEY and CDR2 is SMNVEV in the germline V gene (reference sequence). This CDR3 spans 12 amino acids. V gave up 8 bases and J gave up 5 bases, with 10 bases separating them. Here the CDR3 DNA reads TGTGCCAGCGGGACTCTTGACAATGAGCAGTTCTTC. This codes for CASGTLDNEQFF.

This clone was seen only once. The V call is TRBV5-5, the J call TRBJ1-4, with 7 bases that match TRBD1. Per germline, CDR1 SGHKS and CDR2 YYEKEE (reference sequence). The CDR3 sequence is 16 residues long. V lost 5 bases, J lost 6 bases, and 13 bases stayed unmatched. The CDR3 sequence is CASSSSPGTEYEKLFF. The CDR3 DNA follows: TGTGCCAGCAGTTCAAGTCCCGGGACAGAATATGAAAAACTGTTTTTT.

The J gene is TRBJ1-1, the V gene TRBV13; 8 positions agree with TRBD1. V shed 2 bases and J 6 bases; nucleotides not matched to a gene: 8. Germline CDR1 reads PRHDT; CDR2 reads FYEKMQ (reference sequence). CDR3 size: 15 residues. CDR3 protein: CASSLSRGRSSEAFF. CDR3 sequence (DNA): TGTGCCAGCAGCTTAAGCAGGGGGCGCAGCTCTGAAGCTTTCTTT.

This clone was observed a few times. The chain is built from TRBV2 and TRBJ2-7; TRBD2 matches 13 bases. Looked up from germline, CDR1 is SNHLY and CDR2 is FYNNEI. V lost 6 bases to trimming and J lost 2 bases; unmatched junction nucleotides: 4. CDR3 size: 15 residues. The CDR3, as DNA: TGTGCCAGCAGAGGGACTAGCGGGGCCACCTACGAGCAGTACTTC. This sequence encodes CASRGTSGATYEQYF.

This chain links TRBV6-5 with TRBJ2-3, with 8 bases identical to TRBD2. This CDR3 is built from 15 residues. Losses at the gene ends were 5 bases for V and 4 bases for J; bases not matched to a gene: 8. Germline V gene lookup returns CDR1 MNHEY and CDR2 SVGAGI. Here the CDR3 DNA reads TGTGCCAGCAGTCGGAAGCGGGGGTGGGCAGATACGCAGTATTTT. This translates into CASSRKRGWADTQYF.

The CDR3 reads CASSYSSSGYDNEQFF. CDR3 nucleotides: TGTGCCAGCAGTTACTCGAGTAGCGGGTATGACAATGAGCAGTTCTTC. This rearrangement joins TRBV6-5 to TRBJ2-1, with TRBD2 matching over 7 bases. The V gene's germline CDR1 is MNHEY and CDR2 SVGAGI. The length of the CDR3 is 16 residues. V dropped 0 bases and J dropped 5; count of bases not matched to a gene: 7.

The chain is built from TRBV7-8 and TRBJ2-3; tentatively, D is TRBD2 (5 bases). Germline CDR1 is SGHVS and CDR2 is FQNEAQ. The CDR3 totals 11 residues. Trimming stripped 10 bases from V and 6 bases from J, with 11 bases between. CDR3 amino acids: CAIRDRDTQYF. The DNA of the CDR3 is TGTGCCATTCGGGATAGGGATACGCAGTATTTT. Combining the CDR3 with reference TRBV7-8 and TRBJ2-3 gives the whole variable domain GAGVSQSPRYKVAKRGQDVALRCDPISGHVSLFWYQQALGQGPEFLTYFQNEAQLDKSGLPSDRFFAERPEGSVSTLKIQRTQQEDSAVYLCAIRDRDTQYFGPGTRLTVL.

This rearrangement joins TRBV6-1 to TRBJ1-5, with a tentative D call TRBD1 (6 bases). The germline V gene encodes CDR1 MNHNS and CDR2 SASEGT. The CDR3 is made up of 15 amino acids. The V end was cut by 5 bases, the J end by 2 bases, with 13 bases between. CDR3 sequence (DNA): TGTGCCAGCAGTATAGGACAGAAGCGCAATCAGCCCCAGCATTTT. The encoded protein is CASSIGQKRNQPQHF.

This clone was seen a handful of times. The V gene is TRBV6-4, the J gene TRBJ2-1; 9 nucleotides agree with TRBD2. From germline, CDR1 is MRHNA and CDR2 SNTAGT. V lost 4 bases to trimming and J lost 4 bases; unmatched junction nucleotides: 14. There are 18 residues in the CDR3. CDR3 sequence reads: CASSGGVSGSSDYNEQFF. CDR3 DNA sequence: TGTGCCAGCAGTGGAGGTGTTAGCGGGAGTTCGGATTACAATGAGCAGTTCTTC.

V usage is TRBV15 and J usage is TRBJ1-5, with D possibly matching TRBD1 (5 bases). Germline V CDR1 and CDR2: LNHNV, YYDKDF (reference sequence). The CDR3 is made up of 14 amino acids. V was clipped by 5 bases and J by 4 bases, with 12 bases between them. Written as DNA, the CDR3 is TGTGCCACCAGCGGCGACAGAAATAATCAGCCCCAGCATTTT. Protein sequence: CATSGDRNNQPQHF.

The gene calls are TRBV11-2 and TRBJ2-5, with 9 nucleotides matching TRBD1. V lost 6 bases and J lost 1; bases outside the gene matches: 6. Germline V lookup: CDR1 SGHAT, CDR2 FQNNGV. The CDR3 is 15 amino acids. The CDR3 spells CASRKPGQGQETQYF. For the CDR3, the DNA is TGTGCCAGCAGGAAACCGGGACAGGGCCAAGAGACCCAGTACTTC.

This chain joins TRBV20-1 and TRBJ2-3; no clear D. This CDR3 region has 10 residues. Germline loops: CDR1 DFQATT, CDR2 SNEGSKA (reference sequence). V gave up 4 bases and J gave up 6 bases, with 5 bases separating them. The CDR3: CSATRDTQYF. The CDR3 region has the DNA TGCAGTGCTACTAGGGATACGCAGTATTTT.

This chain uses TRBV14 with TRBJ1-1; unclear D gene. V gave up 1 base and J gave up 5 bases, with 14 bases separating them. The germline V gene encodes CDR1 SGHDN and CDR2 FVKESK. The CDR3 runs 15 residues. CDR3 sequence reads: CASSQAQILRTEAFF. The CDR3 coding sequence is TGTGCCAGCAGCCAAGCCCAAATCCTGCGTACTGAAGCTTTCTTT.

The gene calls are TRBV7-9 and TRBJ2-2; D remains ambiguous. V lost 2 bases to trimming and J lost 0 bases, with 4 bases between them. The CDR3 totals 14 residues. CDR1 SEHNR and CDR2 FQNEAQ come from the germline V gene (reference sequence). CDR3 sequence reads: CASSLYSNTGELFF. The CDR3 bases are TGTGCCAGCAGCTTATATTCGAACACCGGGGAGCTGTTTTTT.

This chain uses TRBV2 with TRBJ1-2; D gene ambiguous. The V gene's germline CDR1 is SNHLY and CDR2 FYNNEI. The CDR3 contains 13 residues. V shed 6 bases and J shed 0 bases, with 8 bases lying between them. The CDR3 sequence is CASSREANYGYTF. The DNA for the CDR3 is TGTGCCAGCAGCCGGGAAGCTAACTATGGCTACACCTTC.

The V gene is TRBV7-6, the J gene TRBJ2-2; D remains unclear. The CDR3 runs 12 residues. The germline V and J ends were trimmed by 6 bases and 5 bases, with 7 bases remaining between them. CDR1 SGHVS and CDR2 FNYEAQ come from the germline V gene. CDR3 in DNA: TGTGCCAGCAGTGTAACTACCGGGGAGCTGTTTTTT. Translating it yields CASSVTTGELFF.

This chain links TRBV5-4 with TRBJ1-1; D is perhaps TRBD1 (5 bases). The V end lost 9 bases, the J end lost 4 bases, and 19 bases lay between the germline ends. The CDR3 covers 14 residues. In germline, CDR1 is SGHNT, CDR2 YYREEE (reference sequence). The CDR3 region is CATAAGAVSTEAFF. The DNA of the CDR3 is TGTGCCACCGCCGCTGGGGCCGTGTCCACTGAAGCTTTCTTT.

The V gene is TRBV9, the J gene TRBJ1-1; maybe TRBD1 (5 bases). The ends were cut back, 0 bases at V and 4 bases at J, with 7 bases in the middle. The germline V gene encodes CDR1 SGDLS and CDR2 YYNGEE. This CDR3 has 13 amino acids. Here the CDR3 reads CASSVGDSTEAFF. CDR3 nucleotides: TGTGCCAGCAGCGTAGGGGACTCCACTGAAGCTTTCTTT.

This clone has a single count. V usage is TRBV5-4 and J usage is TRBJ2-1; tentative D call: TRBD2 (7 bases). The CDR3 consists of 17 residues. The germline gives CDR1 SGHNT, CDR2 YYREEE (reference sequence). V was clipped by 0 bases and J by 7 bases, with 20 bases between them. The CDR3 sequence is CASSLVPAGALGNEQFF. CDR3 in DNA: TGTGCCAGCAGCTTGGTTCCGGCGGGGGCCCTTGGAAATGAGCAGTTCTTC. Drawing the rest from reference TRBV5-4 and TRBJ2-1, the complete variable domain is ETGVTQSPTHLIKTRGQQVTLRCSSQSGHNTVSWYQQALGQGPQFIFQYYREEENGRGNFPPRFSGLQFPNYSSELNVNALELDDSALYLCASSLVPAGALGNEQFFGPGTRLTVL.

The rearrangement uses TRBV4-3 and TRBJ1-6; D ambiguous. Germline CDR1 and CDR2: LGHNA and YSLEER. V was pared by 4 bases and J by 7 bases, with 17 bases between. CDR3 length: 16 residues. In nucleotides, the CDR3 is TGCGCCAGCAGCCCCGTTTTTGGCGGGAAGAATTCACCCCTCCACTTT. This gives the protein CASSPVFGGKNSPLHF.

V and J are TRBV7-2 and TRBJ2-1; D gene ambiguous. The V gene's germline CDR1 is SGHTA and CDR2 FQGNSA. The CDR3 has 15 amino acids. The ends were cut back, 5 bases at V and 1 base at J, with 12 bases in the middle. The CDR3 DNA follows: TGTGCCAGCAGCCTGTTTCGAGTGTCCTACAATGAGCAGTTCTTC. Translated, it gives CASSLFRVSYNEQFF.

The CDR3 sequence: CASTSDWQQETQYF. DNA for the CDR3: TGTGCCAGCACCTCGGACTGGCAACAAGAGACCCAGTACTTC. This chain links TRBV7-9 with TRBJ2-5; TRBD2 is a possible D gene (5 bases). Trimming pared 7 bases from V and 2 bases from J, leaving 14 bases between. The CDR3 has 14 amino acids. The V gene's germline CDR1 is SEHNR and CDR2 FQNEAQ (reference sequence).

The chain combines TRBV6-1 with TRBJ1-2; D remains ambiguous. The CDR3 extends over 11 amino acids. The V end lost 5 bases, the J end lost 6 bases, and 7 bases lay between the germline ends. Germline-derived CDR1 and CDR2 are MNHNS and SASEGT. The DNA of the CDR3 is TGTGCCAGCAGTTTCGGGGATGGCTACACCTTC. Its protein is CASSFGDGYTF.

V and J are TRBV6-5 and TRBJ2-3, with D tentatively TRBD2 (7 bases). V was cut by 5 bases and J by 7 bases, with 19 bases left in between. This CDR3 spans 15 amino acids. Germline loops: CDR1 MNHEY, CDR2 SVGAGI. The CDR3 DNA follows: TGTGCCAGCAGTACAACTGGGGGGGCCCAACATACGCAGTATTTT. This translates into CASSTTGGAQHTQYF.

This chain uses TRBV5-1 with TRBJ2-7, with 13 bases fitting TRBD2. CDR3 length: 16 residues. Trimming took 4 bases from V and 4 from J; bases not matched to a gene: 8. Germline CDR1 and CDR2: SGHRS and YFSETQ. The CDR3 DNA reads as TGCGCCAGCAGCGTTGGACTAGCGGGAGAAGGGTACGAGCAGTACTTC. This codes for CASSVGLAGEGYEQYF.

CDR3 sequence (DNA): TGCGCCAGCAGCTCCAACCGCAACAGGAGTAGCAATCAGCCCCAGCATTTT. Residues: CASSSNRNRSSNQPQHF. The J gene is TRBJ1-5, the V gene TRBV5-1; a possible D gene is TRBD1 (5 bases). In germline, CDR1 is SGHRS, CDR2 YFSETQ. The CDR3 is 17 residues long. Trimming took 3 bases from V and 0 from J, leaving 16 bases between them.

The gene calls are TRBV4-2 and TRBJ1-1; D is unclear. Trimming cost V 1 base and J 1 base, with 7 bases left between them. The germline gives CDR1 LGHNA, CDR2 YNFKEQ. The CDR3 sequence is 14 residues long. CDR3 residues: CASSQAGENTEAFF. CDR3 nucleotide sequence: TGTGCCAGCAGCCAAGCCGGAGAGAACACTGAAGCTTTCTTT.

The chain uses TRBV11-2 and TRBJ2-7, with D tentatively TRBD2 (6 bases). The CDR3 consists of 14 residues. Trimming shortened V by 5 bases and J by 13 bases, and 24 bases separated the two germline ends. Germline V CDR1 and CDR2: SGHAT, FQNNGV. The CDR3 reads CASSAGGPLLLAYF. CDR3 bases: TGTGCCAGCAGCGCTGGAGGGCCCCTTTTACTTGCATACTTC.

This clone occurred a few times. The CDR3 loop reads CASSLSLSEPRDEQYF. The CDR3, as DNA: TGTGCCAGCAGCTTATCCTTGTCTGAGCCGAGGGACGAGCAGTACTTC. The chain is built from TRBV7-9 and TRBJ2-7, with D perhaps matching TRBD2 (5 bases). The germline V and J ends were trimmed by 2 bases and 5 bases, with 19 bases remaining between them. The CDR3 runs 16 residues. CDR1 is SEHNR and CDR2 is FQNEAQ in the germline V gene (reference sequence).